A selection of T cell receptor beta chains follows, all from one sample in a study of cytomegalovirus exposure and HLA in healthy donors. Measured with immunoSEQ multiplex PCR; TCRdb has only the in-frame clones, and not every one. The sample consists of under 200,000 clones, roughly 80% of them appearing once. Material: PBMCs. The receptor source for this set is a woman in her 30s in good health and CMV-seronegative. The CDR3 runs from the conserved cysteine through the conserved F or W. Fields, in order: J gene, clone size, D gene, V gene, CDR3 protein, CDR3 DNA. The D gene is left open where the match is weak. The size of a clone is reported for some rows only, either as once, few or many, or as a class for expanded clones.

J gene: TRBJ2-2
clone size: .
D gene: TRBD1
V gene: TRBV5-1
CDR3 protein: CASSLGGPVTGELFF
CDR3 DNA: TGCGCCAGCAGCTTAGGGGGCCCGGTCACCGGGGAGCTGTTTTTT

J gene: TRBJ2-3
clone size: .
D gene: TRBD2
V gene: TRBV28
CDR3 protein: CASSSGGEGTDTQYF
CDR3 DNA: TGTGCCAGCAGCTCGGGGGGGGAAGGTACAGATACGCAGTATTTT

J gene: TRBJ2-5
clone size: .
D gene: .
V gene: TRBV11-1
CDR3 protein: CASIDSDRTQETQYF
CDR3 DNA: TGTGCCAGCATCGATAGCGACAGGACCCAAGAGACCCAGTACTTC

J gene: TRBJ2-7
clone size: few
D gene: .
V gene: TRBV6-1
CDR3 protein: CASSEQQYYEQYF
CDR3 DNA: TGTGCCAGCAGTGAACAACAGTACTACGAGCAGTACTTC

J gene: TRBJ2-7
clone size: .
D gene: TRBD2
V gene: TRBV9
CDR3 protein: CASSPTLAGGFSYEQYF
CDR3 DNA: TGTGCCAGCAGCCCTACTCTAGCGGGGGGCTTCTCCTACGAGCAGTACTTC

J gene: TRBJ1-1
clone size: few
D gene: TRBD1
V gene: TRBV5-1
CDR3 protein: CASSPLGTGNTEAFF
CDR3 DNA: TGCGCCAGCAGCCCCCTAGGGACAGGAAACACTGAAGCTTTCTTT

J gene: TRBJ1-2
clone size: .
D gene: .
V gene: TRBV5-1
CDR3 protein: CASSLEYGRVGYTF
CDR3 DNA: TGCGCCAGCAGCTTGGAATACGGGAGGGTTGGCTACACCTTC

J gene: TRBJ2-2
clone size: .
D gene: TRBD2
V gene: TRBV6-4
CDR3 protein: CASKYTSEGTGELFF
CDR3 DNA: TGTGCCAGCAAATACACTAGCGAAGGCACCGGGGAGCTGTTTTTT

J gene: TRBJ2-1
clone size: .
D gene: .
V gene: TRBV7-7
CDR3 protein: CASSQSTGESEQFF
CDR3 DNA: TGTGCTAGCAGCCAATCAACGGGGGAGAGTGAGCAGTTCTTC

J gene: TRBJ2-7
clone size: .
D gene: .
V gene: TRBV9
CDR3 protein: CASSRSGVPYEQYF
CDR3 DNA: TGTGCCAGCAGCCGATCAGGGGTGCCCTACGAGCAGTACTTC

J gene: TRBJ1-5
clone size: .
D gene: .
V gene: TRBV6-1
CDR3 protein: CASREDRRSNQPQHF
CDR3 DNA: TGTGCCAGCAGGGAGGACAGACGTAGCAATCAGCCCCAGCATTTT

J gene: TRBJ1-2
clone size: few
D gene: TRBD1
V gene: TRBV9
CDR3 protein: CASSARGMGQYYGYTF
CDR3 DNA: TGTGCCAGCAGCGCTCGGGGAATGGGACAGTATTATGGCTACACCTTC

J gene: TRBJ1-5
clone size: .
D gene: .
V gene: TRBV19
CDR3 protein: CASSSRDSSNQPQHF
CDR3 DNA: TGTGCCAGTAGTTCGCGGGATTCGAGCAATCAGCCCCAGCATTTT

J gene: TRBJ2-1
clone size: .
D gene: TRBD2
V gene: TRBV27
CDR3 protein: CASSFASAGVGLNEQFF
CDR3 DNA: TGTGCCAGCAGCTTTGCCTCAGCGGGGGTAGGTTTGAATGAGCAGTTCTTC

J gene: TRBJ2-1
clone size: .
D gene: TRBD1
V gene: TRBV30
CDR3 protein: CAWSIPRGQKFF
CDR3 DNA: TGTGCCTGGAGTATCCCCAGGGGGCAGAAGTTCTTC

J gene: TRBJ1-1
clone size: .
D gene: .
V gene: TRBV10-3
CDR3 protein: CAISESFPGEGTEAFF
CDR3 DNA: TGTGCCATCAGTGAGTCGTTCCCAGGGGAGGGAACTGAAGCTTTCTTT

J gene: TRBJ1-6
clone size: .
D gene: .
V gene: TRBV5-5
CDR3 protein: CASSRSGLPNNSPLHF
CDR3 DNA: TGTGCCAGCAGCCGCAGTGGGCTCCCGAATAATTCACCCCTCCACTTT

J gene: TRBJ2-1
clone size: .
D gene: TRBD2
V gene: TRBV4-1
CDR3 protein: CASSRPGGDYYNEQFF
CDR3 DNA: TGCGCCAGCAGCCGACCGGGGGGGGACTACTACAATGAGCAGTTCTTC

J gene: TRBJ1-5
clone size: .
D gene: .
V gene: TRBV7-8
CDR3 protein: CASSYQGNQPQHF
CDR3 DNA: TGTGCCAGCAGCTACCAGGGGAATCAGCCCCAGCATTTT

J gene: TRBJ2-1
clone size: .
D gene: .
V gene: TRBV11-1
CDR3 protein: CASSATGYNEQFF
CDR3 DNA: TGTGCCAGCAGCGCGACTGGCTACAATGAGCAGTTCTTC

J gene: TRBJ1-2
clone size: .
D gene: .
V gene: TRBV5-1
CDR3 protein: CASSLDGDYGYTF
CDR3 DNA: TGCGCCAGCAGCTTGGACGGAGACTATGGCTACACCTTC

J gene: TRBJ2-2
clone size: .
D gene: .
V gene: TRBV28
CDR3 protein: CASSIFATGTTGELFF
CDR3 DNA: TGTGCCAGCAGCATCTTTGCGACAGGGACTACCGGGGAGCTGTTTTTT

J gene: TRBJ2-7
clone size: .
D gene: TRBD1
V gene: TRBV11-2
CDR3 protein: CASSFGTGSYEQYF
CDR3 DNA: TGTGCCAGCAGCTTCGGGACAGGGAGCTACGAGCAGTACTTC

J gene: TRBJ2-5
clone size: few
D gene: TRBD2
V gene: TRBV19
CDR3 protein: CASSRLAGGGRETQYF
CDR3 DNA: TGTGCCAGTAGTAGACTAGCGGGGGGGGGACGAGAGACCCAGTACTTC

J gene: TRBJ2-7
clone size: .
D gene: .
V gene: TRBV6-1
CDR3 protein: CASRVGGYEQYF
CDR3 DNA: TGTGCCAGCCGGGTAGGCGGCTACGAGCAGTACTTC

J gene: TRBJ1-5
clone size: .
D gene: .
V gene: TRBV2
CDR3 protein: CASTRQTNQPQHF
CDR3 DNA: TGTGCCAGCACCCGACAGACGAATCAGCCCCAGCATTTT

J gene: TRBJ2-3
clone size: once
D gene: TRBD2
V gene: TRBV18
CDR3 protein: CASSTTSGYPDTQYF
CDR3 DNA: TGTGCCAGCTCGACAACTAGCGGGTACCCAGATACGCAGTATTTT

J gene: TRBJ1-2
clone size: .
D gene: .
V gene: TRBV2
CDR3 protein: CASNWPEGYGYTF
CDR3 DNA: TGTGCCAGCAATTGGCCAGAGGGCTATGGCTACACCTTC

J gene: TRBJ1-2
clone size: .
D gene: .
V gene: TRBV9
CDR3 protein: CASSGLGKSDGYTF
CDR3 DNA: TGTGCCAGCAGCGGCCTCGGGAAGTCGGATGGCTACACCTTC

J gene: TRBJ1-1
clone size: .
D gene: .
V gene: TRBV5-5
CDR3 protein: CASSLRGWNTEAFF
CDR3 DNA: TGTGCCAGCAGCTTACGGGGGTGGAACACTGAAGCTTTCTTT

J gene: TRBJ1-1
clone size: few
D gene: .
V gene: TRBV4-3
CDR3 protein: CASSQEPERTNTEAFF
CDR3 DNA: TGCGCCAGCAGCCAAGAGCCGGAGCGGACGAACACTGAAGCTTTCTTT

J gene: TRBJ2-7
clone size: .
D gene: TRBD1
V gene: TRBV19
CDR3 protein: CASSGQVAYEQYF
CDR3 DNA: TGTGCCAGTTCGGGACAGGTAGCCTACGAGCAGTACTTC

J gene: TRBJ2-2
clone size: .
D gene: .
V gene: TRBV7-9
CDR3 protein: CASSRDVGRQSPGELFF
CDR3 DNA: TGTGCCAGCAGCCGCGACGTAGGCCGACAAAGTCCCGGGGAGCTGTTTTTT

J gene: TRBJ2-1
clone size: .
D gene: .
V gene: TRBV5-1
CDR3 protein: CASSLEGGAYNEQFF
CDR3 DNA: TGCGCCAGCAGCTTGGAGGGGGGGGCTTACAATGAGCAGTTCTTC

J gene: TRBJ2-7
clone size: .
D gene: TRBD2
V gene: TRBV14
CDR3 protein: CASSQGPGTSGWYEQYF
CDR3 DNA: TGTGCCAGCAGCCAAGGTCCCGGGACTAGCGGGTGGTACGAGCAGTACTTC

J gene: TRBJ1-2
clone size: .
D gene: .
V gene: TRBV30
CDR3 protein: CAWNPGGDGYTF
CDR3 DNA: TGTGCCTGGAACCCCGGGGGAGATGGCTACACCTTC

J gene: TRBJ2-7
clone size: few
D gene: TRBD2
V gene: TRBV7-8
CDR3 protein: CASSPPRTSGGPGHEQYF
CDR3 DNA: TGTGCCAGCAGCCCACCAAGGACTAGCGGGGGCCCGGGGCACGAGCAGTACTTC

J gene: TRBJ2-7
clone size: .
D gene: .
V gene: TRBV28
CDR3 protein: CASSFSSYEQYF
CDR3 DNA: TGTGCCAGCAGTTTTAGTTCCTACGAGCAGTACTTC

J gene: TRBJ2-5
clone size: few
D gene: TRBD2
V gene: TRBV6-1
CDR3 protein: CASSEWTSEVETQYF
CDR3 DNA: TGTGCCAGCAGTGAATGGACTAGCGAGGTAGAGACCCAGTACTTC

J gene: TRBJ2-7
clone size: once
D gene: TRBD2
V gene: TRBV2
CDR3 protein: CASSSGGYEQYF
CDR3 DNA: TGTGCCAGCAGCAGCGGGGGTTACGAGCAGTACTTC

J gene: TRBJ1-5
clone size: .
D gene: TRBD1
V gene: TRBV5-1
CDR3 protein: CASSLTGGMQPQHF
CDR3 DNA: TGCGCCAGCAGCTTGACAGGGGGCATGCAGCCCCAGCATTTT

J gene: TRBJ2-3
clone size: .
D gene: TRBD2
V gene: TRBV7-2
CDR3 protein: CASSTGTSLGSTDTQYF
CDR3 DNA: TGTGCCAGCAGCACCGGGACTAGCTTGGGATCCACAGATACGCAGTATTTT